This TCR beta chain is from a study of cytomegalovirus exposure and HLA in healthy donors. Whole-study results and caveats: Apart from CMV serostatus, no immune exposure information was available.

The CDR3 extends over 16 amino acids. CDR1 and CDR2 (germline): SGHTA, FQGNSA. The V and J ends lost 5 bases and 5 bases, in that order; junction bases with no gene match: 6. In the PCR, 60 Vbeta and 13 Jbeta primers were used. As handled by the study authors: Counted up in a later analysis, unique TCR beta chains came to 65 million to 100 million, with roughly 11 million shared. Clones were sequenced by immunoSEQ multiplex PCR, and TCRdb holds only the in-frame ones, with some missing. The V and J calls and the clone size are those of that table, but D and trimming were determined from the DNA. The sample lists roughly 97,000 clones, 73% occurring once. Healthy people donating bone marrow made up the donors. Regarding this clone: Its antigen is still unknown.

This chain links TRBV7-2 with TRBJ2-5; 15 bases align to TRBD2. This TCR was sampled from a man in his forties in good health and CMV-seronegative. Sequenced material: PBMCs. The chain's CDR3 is CASSPRTSGGAETQYF. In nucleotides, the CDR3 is TGTGCCAGCAGCCCTAGGACTAGCGGGGGGGCGGAGACCCAGTACTTC.